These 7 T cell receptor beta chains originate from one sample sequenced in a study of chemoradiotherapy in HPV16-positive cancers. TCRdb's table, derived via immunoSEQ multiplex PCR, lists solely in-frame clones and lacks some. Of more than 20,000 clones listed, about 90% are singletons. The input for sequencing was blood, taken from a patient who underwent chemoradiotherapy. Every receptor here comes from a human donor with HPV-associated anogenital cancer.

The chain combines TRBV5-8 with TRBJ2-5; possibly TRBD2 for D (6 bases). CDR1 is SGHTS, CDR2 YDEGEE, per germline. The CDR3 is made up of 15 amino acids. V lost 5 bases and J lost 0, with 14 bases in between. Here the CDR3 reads CASRDTEGYQETQYF. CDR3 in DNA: TGTGCCAGCAGGGACACGGAGGGATACCAAGAGACCCAGTACTTC.

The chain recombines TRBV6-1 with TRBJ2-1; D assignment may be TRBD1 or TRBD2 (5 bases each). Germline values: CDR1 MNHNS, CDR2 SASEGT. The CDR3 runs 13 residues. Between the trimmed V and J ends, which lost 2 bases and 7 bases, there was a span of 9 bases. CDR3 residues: CASSERWGNEQFF. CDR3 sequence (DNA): TGTGCCAGCAGTGAAAGGTGGGGGAATGAGCAGTTCTTC.

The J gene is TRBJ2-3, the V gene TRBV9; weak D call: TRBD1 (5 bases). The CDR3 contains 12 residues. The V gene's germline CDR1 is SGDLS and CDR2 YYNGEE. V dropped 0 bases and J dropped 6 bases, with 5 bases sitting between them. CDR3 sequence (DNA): TGTGCCAGCAGCGTAGCAGGGGATACGCAGTATTTT. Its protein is CASSVAGDTQYF.

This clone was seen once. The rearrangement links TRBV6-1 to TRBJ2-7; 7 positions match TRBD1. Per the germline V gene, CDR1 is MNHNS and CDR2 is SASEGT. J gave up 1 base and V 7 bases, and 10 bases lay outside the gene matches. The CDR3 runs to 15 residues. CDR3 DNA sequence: TGTGCCAGCACCGAGCAAGACAGGGCGTCCTACGAGCAGTACTTC. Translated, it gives CASTEQDRASYEQYF.

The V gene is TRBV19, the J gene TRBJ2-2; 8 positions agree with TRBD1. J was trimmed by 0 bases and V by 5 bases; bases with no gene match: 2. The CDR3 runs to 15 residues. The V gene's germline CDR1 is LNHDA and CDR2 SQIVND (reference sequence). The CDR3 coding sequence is TGTGCCAGTAGTCAGGGACAGGCGAACACCGGGGAGCTGTTTTTT. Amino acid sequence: CASSQGQANTGELFF.

CDR3 DNA sequence: TGCGCCAGCAGTCCTGATTCCTACGAGCAGTACTTC. It specifies CASSPDSYEQYF. V is TRBV10-1 and J is TRBJ2-7; D unresolved. From germline, CDR1 is WNHNN and CDR2 SYGVQD (reference sequence). The CDR3 covers 12 residues. Trimming removed 5 bases at V and 1 base at J, with 6 bases between.

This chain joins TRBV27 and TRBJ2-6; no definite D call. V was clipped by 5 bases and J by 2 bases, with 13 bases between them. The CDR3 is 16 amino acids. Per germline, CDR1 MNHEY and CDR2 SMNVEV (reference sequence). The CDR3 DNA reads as TGTGCCAGCAGTCTACTCTCAGAACCTGGGGCCAACGTCCTGACTTTC. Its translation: CASSLLSEPGANVLTF.